This record covers a single TCR beta chain. Its specificity is not known. This entry comes from a study of cytotoxic CD8 clonotypes in ibrutinib-treated CLL. Produced via immunoSEQ multiplex PCR; TCRdb's table is partial and in-frame only. The table lists more than 300,000 clones, almost 80% of them singletons. The CDR3 has 12 amino acids. Trimming left V 4 bases short and J 8 bases short, with 11 bases between. Germline assignment: CDR1 SGHDN and CDR2 FVKESK. Findings of the study overall: Increased clonality at ibrutinib response gave way to a return toward baseline at progression.

The clonotype was recovered from a human donor with chronic lymphocytic leukemia. The sequences come from PBMCs, collected before ibrutinib treatment. The chain is built from TRBV14 and TRBJ1-1; D gene unclear. The CDR3 DNA is TGTGCCAGCAGCCGCGCGGGGAGGGAAGCTTTCTTT. Its translation is CASSRAGREAFF.